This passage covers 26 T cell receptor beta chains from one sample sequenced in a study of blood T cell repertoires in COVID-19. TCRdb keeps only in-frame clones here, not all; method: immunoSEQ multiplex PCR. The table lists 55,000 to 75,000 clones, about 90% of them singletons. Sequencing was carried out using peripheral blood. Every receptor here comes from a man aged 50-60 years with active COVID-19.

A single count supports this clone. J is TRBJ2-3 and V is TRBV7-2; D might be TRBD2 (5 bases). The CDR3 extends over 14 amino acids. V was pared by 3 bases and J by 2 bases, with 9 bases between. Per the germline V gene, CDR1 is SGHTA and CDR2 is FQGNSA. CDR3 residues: CASSLNGVTDTQYF. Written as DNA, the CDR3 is TGTGCCAGCAGCTTGAACGGGGTCACAGATACGCAGTATTTT.

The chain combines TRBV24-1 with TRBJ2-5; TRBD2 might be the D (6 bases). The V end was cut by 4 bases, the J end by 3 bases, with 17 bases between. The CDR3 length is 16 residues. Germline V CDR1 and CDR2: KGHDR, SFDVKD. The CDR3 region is CATSDPAAGRKETQYF. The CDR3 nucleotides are TGTGCCACCAGTGACCCCGCGGCAGGGAGGAAAGAGACCCAGTACTTC.

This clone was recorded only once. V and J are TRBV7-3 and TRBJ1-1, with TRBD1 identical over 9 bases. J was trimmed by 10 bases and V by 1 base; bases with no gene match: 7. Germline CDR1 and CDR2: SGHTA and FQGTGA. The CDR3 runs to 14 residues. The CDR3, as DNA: TGTGCCAGCAGCTTAAAAAGGACAGGGGAAGGAGCTTTCTTT. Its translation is CASSLKRTGEGAFF.

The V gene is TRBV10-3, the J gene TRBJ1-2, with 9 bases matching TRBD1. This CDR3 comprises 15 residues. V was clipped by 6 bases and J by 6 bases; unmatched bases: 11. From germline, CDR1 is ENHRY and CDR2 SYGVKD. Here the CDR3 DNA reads TGTGCCATCAGCGAGACGGACAGGGGAGGGGATGGCTACACCTTC. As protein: CAISETDRGGDGYTF.

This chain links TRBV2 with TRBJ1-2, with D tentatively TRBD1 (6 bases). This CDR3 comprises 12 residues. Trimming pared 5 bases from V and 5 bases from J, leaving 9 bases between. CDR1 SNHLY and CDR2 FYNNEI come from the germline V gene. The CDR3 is CASSTQGYGYTF. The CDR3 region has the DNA TGTGCCAGCAGTACCCAGGGGTATGGCTACACCTTC.

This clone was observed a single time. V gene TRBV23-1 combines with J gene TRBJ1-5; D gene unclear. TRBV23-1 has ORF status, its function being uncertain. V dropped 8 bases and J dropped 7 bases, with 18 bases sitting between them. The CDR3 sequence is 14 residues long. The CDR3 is CASRVAGMEQPQHF. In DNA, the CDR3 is TGCGCCAGCCGCGTCGCGGGGATGGAACAGCCCCAGCATTTT.

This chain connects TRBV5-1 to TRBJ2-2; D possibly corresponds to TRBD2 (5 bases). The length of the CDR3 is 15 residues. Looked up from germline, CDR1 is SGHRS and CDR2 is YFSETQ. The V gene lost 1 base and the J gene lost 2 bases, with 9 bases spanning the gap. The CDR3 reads CASSLSGSNTGELFF. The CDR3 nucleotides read TGCGCCAGCAGCTTGTCGGGATCTAACACCGGGGAGCTGTTTTTT.

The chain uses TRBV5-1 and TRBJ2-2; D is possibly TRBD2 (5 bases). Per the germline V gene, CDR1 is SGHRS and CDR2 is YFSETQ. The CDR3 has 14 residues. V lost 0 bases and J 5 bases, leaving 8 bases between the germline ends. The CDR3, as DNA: TGCGCCAGCAGCTTGGATCGGGGTACCGGGGAGCTGTTTTTT. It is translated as CASSLDRGTGELFF.

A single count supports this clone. Here the CDR3 reads CASSPLRGNEQFF. CDR3 nucleotides: TGTGCCAGCAGTCCACTCAGGGGTAACGAGCAGTTCTTC. This rearrangement joins TRBV6-5 to TRBJ2-1; TRBD1 might be the D (6 bases). V lost 5 bases, J lost 10 bases, and 15 bases lay in between. This CDR3 has 13 amino acids. Germline V lookup: CDR1 MNHEY, CDR2 SVGAGI.

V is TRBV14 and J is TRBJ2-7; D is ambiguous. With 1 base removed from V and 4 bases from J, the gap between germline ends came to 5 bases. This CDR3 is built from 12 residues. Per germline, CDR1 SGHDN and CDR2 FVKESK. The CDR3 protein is CASSQGTYEQYF. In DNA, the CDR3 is TGTGCCAGCAGCCAAGGTACATACGAGCAGTACTTC.

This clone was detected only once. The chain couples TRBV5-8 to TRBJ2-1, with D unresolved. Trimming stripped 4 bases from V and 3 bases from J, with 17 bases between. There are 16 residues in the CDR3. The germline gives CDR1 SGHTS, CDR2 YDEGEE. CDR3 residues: CASSVHNLPGYNEQFF. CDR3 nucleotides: TGTGCCAGCAGCGTTCATAACCTCCCGGGCTACAATGAGCAGTTCTTC.

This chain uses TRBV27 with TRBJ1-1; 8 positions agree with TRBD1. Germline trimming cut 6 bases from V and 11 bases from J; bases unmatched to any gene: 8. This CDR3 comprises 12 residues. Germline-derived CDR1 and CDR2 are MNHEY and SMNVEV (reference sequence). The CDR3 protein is CASRARTGRAFF. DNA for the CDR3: TGTGCCAGCAGGGCGAGGACAGGGAGGGCTTTCTTT.

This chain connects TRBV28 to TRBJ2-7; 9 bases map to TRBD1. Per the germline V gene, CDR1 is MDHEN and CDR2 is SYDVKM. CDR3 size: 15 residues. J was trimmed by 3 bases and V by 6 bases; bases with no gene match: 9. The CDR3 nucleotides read TGTGCCAGCAGCTGGGCCACAGGGGGCGGCTACGAGCAGTACTTC. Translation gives CASSWATGGGYEQYF.

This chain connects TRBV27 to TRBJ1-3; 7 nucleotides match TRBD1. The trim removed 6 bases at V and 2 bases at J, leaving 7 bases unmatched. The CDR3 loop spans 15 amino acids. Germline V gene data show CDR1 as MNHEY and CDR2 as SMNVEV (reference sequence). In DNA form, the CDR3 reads TGTGCCAGCAGGACAGGGATCGGAGCTGGAAACACCATATATTTT. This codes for CASRTGIGAGNTIYF.

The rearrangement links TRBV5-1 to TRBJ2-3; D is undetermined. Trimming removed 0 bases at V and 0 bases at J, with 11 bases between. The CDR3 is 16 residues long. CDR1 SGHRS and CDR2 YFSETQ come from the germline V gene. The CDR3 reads CASSLVPATSTDTQYF. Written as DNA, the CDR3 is TGCGCCAGCAGCTTGGTTCCGGCGACTAGCACAGATACGCAGTATTTT.

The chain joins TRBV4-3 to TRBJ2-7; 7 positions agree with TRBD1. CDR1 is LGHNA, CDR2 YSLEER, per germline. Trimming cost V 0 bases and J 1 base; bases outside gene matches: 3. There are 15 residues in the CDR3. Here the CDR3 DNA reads TGCGCCAGCAGCCAAGACGGGACAGCGTCCTACGAGCAGTACTTC. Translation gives CASSQDGTASYEQYF.

The CDR3 DNA sequence: TGTGCCAGTAGTATGCGACAGGGGGTCACCGGGGAGCTGTTTTTT. Translating gives CASSMRQGVTGELFF. The chain is built from TRBV19 and TRBJ2-2, with 9 bases fitting TRBD1. Germline CDR1 and CDR2: LNHDA and SQIVND (reference sequence). The CDR3 has 15 residues. Trimming took 3 bases from V and 4 from J; bases not matched to a gene: 3.

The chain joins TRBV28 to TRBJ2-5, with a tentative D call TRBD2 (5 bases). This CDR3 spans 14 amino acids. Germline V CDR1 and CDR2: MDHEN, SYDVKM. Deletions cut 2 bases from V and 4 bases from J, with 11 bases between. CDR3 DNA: TGTGCCAGCAGTTTAAGTGTCGGGGTAGAGACCCAGTACTTC. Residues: CASSLSVGVETQYF.

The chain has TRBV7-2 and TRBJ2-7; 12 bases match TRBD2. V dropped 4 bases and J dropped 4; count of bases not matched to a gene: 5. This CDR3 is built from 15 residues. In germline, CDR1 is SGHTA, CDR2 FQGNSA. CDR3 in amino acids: CASSSRTSGTYEQYF. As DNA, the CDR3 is TGTGCCAGCAGCTCCCGGACTAGCGGGACTTACGAGCAGTACTTC. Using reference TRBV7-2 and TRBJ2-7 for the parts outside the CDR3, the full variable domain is GAGVSQSPSNKVTEKGKDVELRCDPISGHTALYWYRQSLGQGLEFLIYFQGNSAPDKSGLPSDRFSAERTGGSVSTLTIQRTQQEDSAVYLCASSSRTSGTYEQYFGPGTRLTVT.

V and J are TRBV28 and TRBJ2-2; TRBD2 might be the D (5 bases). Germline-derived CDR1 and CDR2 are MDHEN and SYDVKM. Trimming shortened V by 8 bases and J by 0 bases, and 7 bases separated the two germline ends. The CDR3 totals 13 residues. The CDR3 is CASEGSNTGELFF. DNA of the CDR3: TGTGCCAGCGAGGGTTCGAACACCGGGGAGCTGTTTTTT.

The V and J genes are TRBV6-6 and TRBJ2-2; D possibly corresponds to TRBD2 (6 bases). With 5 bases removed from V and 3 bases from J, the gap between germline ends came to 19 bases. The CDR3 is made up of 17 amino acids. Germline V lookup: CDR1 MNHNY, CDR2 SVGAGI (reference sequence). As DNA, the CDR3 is TGTGCCAGCAGTCGCGCCGGGGGTCTCCAGGACACCGGGGAGCTGTTTTTT. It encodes CASSRAGGLQDTGELFF.

CDR3: CASSFQGAADGYTF. The CDR3 DNA is TGTGCCAGCAGCTTTCAAGGGGCGGCGGATGGCTACACCTTC. The rearrangement links TRBV7-9 to TRBJ1-2; D might be TRBD1 (5 bases). Germline V gene sequence: CDR1 SEHNR, CDR2 FQNEAQ (reference sequence). The length of the CDR3 is 14 residues. V was shortened by 3 bases and J by 6 bases, with 14 bases between the two germline ends.

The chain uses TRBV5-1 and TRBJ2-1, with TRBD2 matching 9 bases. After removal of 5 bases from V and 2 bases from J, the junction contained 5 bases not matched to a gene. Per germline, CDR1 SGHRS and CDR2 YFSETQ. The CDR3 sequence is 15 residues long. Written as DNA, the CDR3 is TGCGCCAGCAGACTAGCGGGTAATACCTACAATGAGCAGTTCTTC. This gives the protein CASRLAGNTYNEQFF.

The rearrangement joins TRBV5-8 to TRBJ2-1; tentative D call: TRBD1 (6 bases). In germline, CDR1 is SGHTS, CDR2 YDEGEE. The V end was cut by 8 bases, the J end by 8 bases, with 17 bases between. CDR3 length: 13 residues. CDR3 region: CASVTGWGDEQFF. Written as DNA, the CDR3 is TGTGCCAGTGTCACAGGGTGGGGCGATGAGCAGTTCTTC.

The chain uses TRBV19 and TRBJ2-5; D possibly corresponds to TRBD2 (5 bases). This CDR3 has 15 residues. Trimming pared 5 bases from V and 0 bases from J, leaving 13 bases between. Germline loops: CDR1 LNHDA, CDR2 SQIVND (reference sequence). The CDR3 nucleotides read TGTGCCAGTAGTGTTCAGCGGAGCTACCAAGAGACCCAGTACTTC. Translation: CASSVQRSYQETQYF.

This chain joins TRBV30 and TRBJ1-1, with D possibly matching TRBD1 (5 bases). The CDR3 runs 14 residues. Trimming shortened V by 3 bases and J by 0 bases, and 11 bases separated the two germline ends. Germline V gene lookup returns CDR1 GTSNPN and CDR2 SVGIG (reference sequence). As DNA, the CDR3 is TGTGCCTGGAGGGGGGGGAGGATGAACACTGAAGCTTTCTTT. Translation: CAWRGGRMNTEAFF.